This is a list of T cell receptor beta chains from one sample in a study of T cell responses to AZD1222 COVID-19 vaccine. Only in-frame clones appear in the TCRdb table, and some are missing; sequencing was by immunoSEQ multiplex PCR. The sample holds fewer than 150,000 clones, 88% seen once. The starting material was peripheral blood, obtained 28 days after the second AZD1222 dose. The receptor source for this set is an adult who received the AZD1222 COVID-19 vaccine. Both conserved end residues are trimmed from each CDR3. Some rows have no size entry. The others give once, few or many, or a class for an expanded clone.

size: -
V: TRBV5-1
J: TRBJ2-1
CDR3: ASSVGQGTNEQF

size: -
V: TRBV14
J: TRBJ1-4
CDR3: ASSQDVGTNEKLF

size: few
V: TRBV6-6
J: TRBJ2-2
CDR3: ASSSLKGPTGELF

size: -
V: TRBV6-6
J: TRBJ1-4
CDR3: ASRAPGTLNEKLF

size: -
V: TRBV7-2
J: TRBJ2-7
CDR3: ASSETSGGLYEQY

size: -
V: TRBV19
J: TRBJ1-2
CDR3: ASSSIPRDYGYT

size: -
V: TRBV24-1
J: TRBJ2-3
CDR3: ATPKGGGTDTQY

size: -
V: TRBV5-1
J: TRBJ1-2
CDR3: ASSSEGQSLYGYT

size: once
V: TRBV28
J: TRBJ1-4
CDR3: ASSLVQNNEKLF

size: -
V: TRBV4-1
J: TRBJ1-4
CDR3: ASNGQGGNEKLF

size: -
V: TRBV6-2/TRBV6-3
J: TRBJ1-5
CDR3: ASSGQGINQPQH

size: -
V: TRBV7-9
J: TRBJ1-2
CDR3: ASSSPGSLFYGYT

size: -
V: TRBV10-3
J: TRBJ1-5
CDR3: ATKRTGVDRDQPQH

size: once
V: TRBV18
J: TRBJ1-4
CDR3: ASSPSMEEKLF

size: -
V: TRBV5-6
J: TRBJ2-2
CDR3: VSSFTGGRGTGELF